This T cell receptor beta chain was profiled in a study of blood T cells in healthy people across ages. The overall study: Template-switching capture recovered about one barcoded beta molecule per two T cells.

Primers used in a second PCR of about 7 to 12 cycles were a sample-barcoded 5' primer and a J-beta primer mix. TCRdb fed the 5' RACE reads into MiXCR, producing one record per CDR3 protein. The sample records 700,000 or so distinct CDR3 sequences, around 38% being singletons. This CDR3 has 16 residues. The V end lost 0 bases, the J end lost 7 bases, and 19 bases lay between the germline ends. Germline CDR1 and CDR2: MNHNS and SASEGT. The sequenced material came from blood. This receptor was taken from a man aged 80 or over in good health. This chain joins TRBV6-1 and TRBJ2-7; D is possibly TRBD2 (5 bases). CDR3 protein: CASSEALTTRSWEQYF. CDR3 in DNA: TGTGCCAGCAGTGAAGCGTTGACTACCCGATCGTGGGAGCAGTACTTC.